The 19 T cell receptor beta chains reported below all come from one sample, sequenced in a study of PD-L1 blockade in urothelial cancer. Here immunoSEQ multiplex PCR was the method, and the copy in TCRdb shows in-frame clones only, minus some. The sample contains 56,000 or so clones, 86% of which appear only once. The source material was PBMCs, sampled around atezolizumab (anti-PD-L1) treatment. The receptor source for this set is a man aged 50 or older with urothelial cancer.

The chain has TRBV5-6 and TRBJ1-2; no clear D gene. V dropped 5 bases and J dropped 4 bases, with 12 bases sitting between them. Germline V lookup: CDR1 SGHDT, CDR2 YYEEEE. This CDR3 comprises 13 residues. The CDR3 loop is CASRLRRFYGYTF. In DNA, the CDR3 is TGTGCCAGCAGACTCCGGAGATTCTATGGCTACACCTTC. Using reference TRBV5-6 and TRBJ1-2 for the parts outside the CDR3, the full variable domain is DAGVTQSPTHLIKTRGQQVTLRCSPKSGHDTVSWYQQALGQGPQFIFQYYEEEERQRGNFPDRFSGHQFPNYSSELNVNALLLGDSALYLCASRLRRFYGYTFGSGTRLTVV.

V usage is TRBV5-4 and J usage is TRBJ1-2; 7 nucleotides agree with TRBD1. Germline CDR1 SGHNT, CDR2 YYREEE (reference sequence). CDR3 length: 14 residues. V was clipped by 0 bases and J by 7 bases; unmatched bases: 6. DNA of the CDR3: TGTGCCAGCAGCTTGGCGACAGGGCGGAGTGGCTACACCTTC. It yields the protein CASSLATGRSGYTF.

The V call is TRBV7-2, the J call TRBJ2-7; 7 positions agree with TRBD1. This CDR3 contains 13 residues. From germline, CDR1 is SGHTA and CDR2 FQGNSA. Losses at the gene ends were 5 bases for V and 6 bases for J; bases not matched to a gene: 7. The CDR3 DNA is TGTGCCAGCAGCCCCACCTACAGGGGCGAGCAGTACTTC. Translated, it gives CASSPTYRGEQYF.

The rearrangement joins TRBV5-1 to TRBJ2-5, with no clear D. Germline assignment: CDR1 SGHRS and CDR2 YFSETQ. Trimming left V 4 bases short and J 5 bases short, with 9 bases between. The CDR3 is 12 amino acids. CDR3 sequence: CASSELRETQYF. For the CDR3, the DNA is TGCGCCAGCAGCGAATTGAGGGAGACCCAGTACTTC.

This clone was detected only once. The rearrangement joins TRBV11-2 to TRBJ2-5; 8 bases fit TRBD2. J gave up 2 bases and V 3 bases, and 5 bases lay outside the gene matches. Germline V gene data show CDR1 as SGHAT and CDR2 as FQNNGV. The CDR3 is made up of 15 amino acids. The CDR3 bases are TGTGCCAGCAGCTTCACTCGGGGGGGGCAAGAGACCCAGTACTTC. It encodes CASSFTRGGQETQYF.

J is TRBJ1-2 and V is TRBV28; 7 positions match TRBD1. From germline, CDR1 is MDHEN and CDR2 SYDVKM. With V trimmed by 6 bases and J by 5 bases, 15 bases remained unmatched. The CDR3 contains 16 residues. CDR3 nucleotides: TGTGCCAGCAGCGCTCGGGACAGCGATTTCTTATATGGCTACACCTTC. Translation gives CASSARDSDFLYGYTF.

The chain has TRBV6-5 and TRBJ2-5; 11 positions agree with TRBD1. CDR3 length: 16 residues. CDR1 MNHEY and CDR2 SVGAGI come from the germline V gene. After removal of 0 bases from V and 6 bases from J, the junction contained 6 bases not matched to a gene. CDR3 DNA sequence: TGTGCCAGCAGTTACTCGCGGACAGGGGGCGCGAAGACCCAGTACTTC. Translating gives CASSYSRTGGAKTQYF.

J is TRBJ1-3 and V is TRBV5-4; no clear D gene. This CDR3 spans 16 amino acids. Per the germline V gene, CDR1 is SGHNT and CDR2 is YYREEE (reference sequence). V lost 2 bases, J lost 1 base, and 13 bases lay in between. The CDR3 loop is CASSLGRAGSGNTIYF. CDR3 bases: TGTGCCAGCAGCTTAGGAAGGGCGGGTTCTGGAAACACCATATATTTT. The full variable domain, rest sourced from reference TRBV5-4 and TRBJ1-3, is ETGVTQSPTHLIKTRGQQVTLRCSSQSGHNTVSWYQQALGQGPQFIFQYYREEENGRGNFPPRFSGLQFPNYSSELNVNALELDDSALYLCASSLGRAGSGNTIYFGEGSWLTVV.

The chain recombines TRBV5-1 with TRBJ1-2, with D unresolved. Germline values: CDR1 SGHRS, CDR2 YFSETQ. V was cut by 7 bases and J by 0 bases, with 13 bases left in between. There are 14 residues in the CDR3. The CDR3 loop is CASGGRVSNYGYTF. In DNA form, the CDR3 reads TGCGCCAGCGGAGGACGGGTTTCTAACTATGGCTACACCTTC. Combining the CDR3 with reference TRBV5-1 and TRBJ1-2 gives the whole variable domain KAGVTQTPRYLIKTRGQQVTLSCSPISGHRSVSWYQQTPGQGLQFLFEYFSETQRNKGNFPGRFSGRQFSNSRSEMNVSTLELGDSALYLCASGGRVSNYGYTFGSGTRLTVV.

This clone was picked up one time. The chain links TRBV7-9 to TRBJ1-4; TRBD1 agrees at 7 bases. The CDR3 contains 15 residues. The trim removed 5 bases at V and 7 bases at J, leaving 10 bases unmatched. The germline V gene encodes CDR1 SEHNR and CDR2 FQNEAQ (reference sequence). The CDR3 sequence: CASSLRQGSTEKLFF. CDR3 coding DNA: TGTGCCAGCAGCCTTAGACAGGGCAGTACTGAAAAACTGTTTTTT.

This chain connects TRBV28 to TRBJ1-3, with TRBD1 identical over 7 bases. Germline V gene data show CDR1 as MDHEN and CDR2 as SYDVKM. Trimming took 2 bases from V and 4 from J; bases not matched to a gene: 8. There are 16 residues in the CDR3. The CDR3 sequence is CASSLEQGYEGNTIYF. The CDR3 DNA sequence: TGTGCCAGCAGTTTAGAACAGGGGTACGAGGGAAACACCATATATTTT.

V gene TRBV30 combines with J gene TRBJ2-3; 9 bases map to TRBD2. Germline lookup yields CDR1 GTSNPN and CDR2 SVGIG (reference sequence). Unmatched junction bases numbered 11, after V lost 0 bases and J lost 1 base. The CDR3 covers 18 residues. CDR3 sequence (DNA): TGTGCCTGGAGTGTACGGACTAGCGCCTCAGCAGGCACAGATACGCAGTATTTT. Encoded protein: CAWSVRTSASAGTDTQYF.

This chain's CDR3 is CASSFIGVKEQPQHF. CDR3 in DNA: TGTGCCAGCAGTTTTATCGGGGTTAAGGAACAGCCCCAGCATTTT. The chain links TRBV28 to TRBJ1-5; D call uncertain. Trimming took 3 bases from V and 7 from J, leaving 16 bases between them. Germline CDR1 and CDR2: MDHEN and SYDVKM. This CDR3 region has 15 residues.

The V and J genes are TRBV6-1 and TRBJ2-4; 7 bases match TRBD1. The J segment lost 8 bases and the V segment lost 0 bases, leaving 4 bases of the junction unmatched. Germline CDR1 MNHNS, CDR2 SASEGT. The CDR3 runs 14 residues. CDR3 DNA: TGTGCCAGCAGTGAAGCAGGGGGCAGCGACATTCAGTACTTC. It codes for CASSEAGGSDIQYF.

The V and J genes are TRBV2 and TRBJ1-2; D is uncertain. V was trimmed by 4 bases and J by 5 bases, leaving 14 bases between them. The germline gives CDR1 SNHLY, CDR2 FYNNEI. The CDR3 length is 14 residues. CDR3 amino acids: CASSASGAGYGYTF. The DNA of the CDR3 is TGTGCCAGCAGTGCGTCAGGTGCGGGATATGGCTACACCTTC.

The chain has TRBV6-5 and TRBJ1-1; D might be TRBD1 (6 bases). Deletions cut 2 bases from V and 4 bases from J, with 14 bases between. Germline values: CDR1 MNHEY, CDR2 SVGAGI. CDR3 size: 15 residues. For the CDR3, the DNA is TGTGCCAGCAGTTACGGGGAGGGGGTGGTCACTGAAGCTTTCTTT. Amino acids: CASSYGEGVVTEAFF.

V gene TRBV5-4 combines with J gene TRBJ1-1; TRBD1 might be the D (5 bases). The CDR3 has 14 residues. The V end was cut by 9 bases, the J end by 3 bases, with 18 bases between. Per germline, CDR1 SGHNT and CDR2 YYREEE (reference sequence). Here the CDR3 reads CATQKGKTDTEAFF. In DNA, the CDR3 is TGTGCCACCCAAAAGGGGAAGACGGACACTGAAGCTTTCTTT.

The V gene is TRBV7-8, the J gene TRBJ1-2, with unresolved D. The CDR3 length is 13 residues. The germline gives CDR1 SGHVS, CDR2 FQNEAQ. The germline V and J ends were trimmed by 4 bases and 6 bases, with 12 bases remaining between them. CDR3 bases: TGTGCCAGCAGCTCGGGAGGGTGGGATGGCTACACCTTC. Encoded protein: CASSSGGWDGYTF.

V gene TRBV19 combines with J gene TRBJ1-5; 11 bases are a match to TRBD1. The CDR3 contains 15 residues. Per germline, CDR1 LNHDA and CDR2 SQIVND (reference sequence). V shed 3 bases and J 6 bases; nucleotides not matched to a gene: 4. CDR3 amino acids: CASSIRTGGRQPQHF. The CDR3 coding sequence is TGTGCCAGTAGTATTAGGACAGGGGGCCGTCAGCCCCAGCATTTT.